This is a list of T cell receptor beta chains from one sample in a study of T cells in localized non-small cell lung cancer. Using immunoSEQ multiplex PCR, the repertoire was profiled, and TCRdb retains in-frame clones only, with some absent. The table has tens of thousands of clones, roughly 86% seen once; the top ten hold about 15%. This sample comprised peripheral blood, obtained before any cancer treatment. These TCRs come from a man between 35 and 75 years old with stage I squamous cell lung carcinoma. Both conserved end residues are trimmed from each CDR3.

>TRBV6-1
ASSELAPGTDTQY
>TRBV28
ASSPQGESYEQY
>TRBV6-5
ASSEQY
>TRBV10-3
ATIRDRGTGELF
>TRBV7-8
ASSFGTSGSSSYNEQF
>TRBV7-8
ATRGGSGNSPLH
>TRBV7-2
ASSPAYTEAF
>TRBV5-5
ASSLAHEQY
>TRBV5-6
ATHLSPSNTGELF
>TRBV20-1
SARASTQY
>TRBV28
ASSSLPPGQSAKNIQY
>TRBV5-1
ASSYLFSGANVLT
>TRBV7-9
ASSQGWILYEQY
>TRBV2
ASSERGAETQY
>TRBV5-1
ASSLGVGETQY
>TRBV10-2
ASRATQTGNTIY
>TRBV19
ASSIVTGNTEAF
>TRBV6-5
ASSYSRGTGSEAF
>TRBV19
ASRRQDSNEQY
>TRBV29-1
SVAGQMNTEAF
>TRBV7-2
ASRFGTGFYEQY
>TRBV12-5
ASGLGQGTYNEQF
>TRBV18
ASSLGTGATNTEAF
>TRBV19
ASSIKDRVIQY
>TRBV7-2
ASSPYRENTEAF
>TRBV6-1
ASSALGRLSNQPQH
>TRBV6-1
ASSEGTGVNQPQH
>TRBV19
ASSIARATGELF
>TRBV6-5
ASSPPVGGSEAF